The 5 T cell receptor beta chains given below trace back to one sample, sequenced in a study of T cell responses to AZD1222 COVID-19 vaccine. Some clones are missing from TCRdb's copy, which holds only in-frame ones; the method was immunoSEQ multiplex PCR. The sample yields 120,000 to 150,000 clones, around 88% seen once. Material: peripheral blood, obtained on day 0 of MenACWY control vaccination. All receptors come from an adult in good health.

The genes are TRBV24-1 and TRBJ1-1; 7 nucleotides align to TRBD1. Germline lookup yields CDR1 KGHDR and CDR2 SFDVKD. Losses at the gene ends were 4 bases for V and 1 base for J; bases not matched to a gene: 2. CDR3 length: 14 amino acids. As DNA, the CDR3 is TGTGCCACCAGTGACCGGACAGGGAACACTGAAGCTTTCTTT. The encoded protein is CATSDRTGNTEAFF.

DNA of the CDR3: TGTGCCAGCAGTTACTCGGAGGGTAATCAGCCCCAGCATTTT. This encodes CASSYSEGNQPQHF. The chain joins TRBV6-6 to TRBJ1-5, with no clear D. CDR3 size: 14 residues. The germline CDR1 and CDR2 sequences are MNHNY and SVGAGI (reference sequence). V gave up 0 bases and J gave up 4 bases, with 7 bases separating them.

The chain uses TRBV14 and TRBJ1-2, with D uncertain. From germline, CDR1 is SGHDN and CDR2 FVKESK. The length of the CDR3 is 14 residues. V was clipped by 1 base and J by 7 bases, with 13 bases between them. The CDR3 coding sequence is TGTGCCAGCAGCCAAGGTAGCGTCCTACTTGGCTACACCTTC. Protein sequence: CASSQGSVLLGYTF. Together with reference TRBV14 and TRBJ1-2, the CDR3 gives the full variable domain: EAGVTQFPSHSVIEKGQTVTLRCDPISGHDNLYWYRRVMGKEIKFLLHFVKESKQDESGMPNNRFLAERTGGTYSTLKVQPAELEDSGVYFCASSQGSVLLGYTFGSGTRLTVV.

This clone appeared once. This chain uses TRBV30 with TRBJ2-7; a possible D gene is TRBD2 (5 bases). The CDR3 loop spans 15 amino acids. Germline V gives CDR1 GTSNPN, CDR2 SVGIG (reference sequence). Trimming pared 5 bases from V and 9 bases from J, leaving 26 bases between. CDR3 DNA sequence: TGTGCCTGGGGTCGAATAGAGGGAGAGGGTCTACGGCAGTACTTC. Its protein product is CAWGRIEGEGLRQYF.

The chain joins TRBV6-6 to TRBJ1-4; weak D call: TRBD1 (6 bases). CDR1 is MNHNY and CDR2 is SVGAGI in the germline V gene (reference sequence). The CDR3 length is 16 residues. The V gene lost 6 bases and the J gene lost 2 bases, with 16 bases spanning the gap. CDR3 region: CASSPGPDRTNEKLFF. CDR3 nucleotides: TGTGCCAGCAGCCCCGGCCCTGACAGGACTAATGAAAAACTGTTTTTT.